Listed below are T cell receptor beta chains from one sample, sequenced in a study of regulatory T cells in long-lasting Graves disease. TCRdb reprocessed the multiplex PCR reads via MiXCR and lists one record per CDR3 protein. Of 600,000 to 800,000 distinct CDR3 sequences listed, about 32% are singletons. The sequences come from peripheral blood mononuclear cells (PBMCs), collected when the disease was refractory, from a patient treated with antithyroid drugs. The source of these receptors is a female donor with Graves disease. Each CDR3 is given with its conserved first and last residue. D genes are given only for firm matches. Rows may omit the clone size; those that give it use once, few, many or a size class.

CDR3nt: TGTGCCAGCAGTTTATCATTAAGCTTGCCAGCGTTCGACGAGCAGTACTTC
CDR3aa: CASSLSLSLPAFDEQYF
len: 17
v_gene: TRBV27
abundance: few
j_gene: TRBJ2-7
d_gene: -

CDR3nt: TGTGCCAGCAGGCTCGAAGGGGGGAACACTGAAGCTTTCTTT
CDR3aa: CASRLEGGNTEAFF
len: 14
v_gene: TRBV28
abundance: many
j_gene: TRBJ1-1
d_gene: -

CDR3nt: TGTGCCAGCAGCCAAGAAACCGGGACAGGGCCCCGGGCTGAAGCTTTCTTT
CDR3aa: CASSQETGTGPRAEAFF
len: 17
v_gene: TRBV16
abundance: -
j_gene: TRBJ1-1
d_gene: TRBD1

CDR3nt: TGTGCCACCAGCAGCGGAGCCATTTGGAACTATGGCTACACCTTC
CDR3aa: CATSSGAIWNYGYTF
len: 15
v_gene: TRBV15
abundance: many
j_gene: TRBJ1-2
d_gene: -

CDR3nt: TGTGCCAGCAGTTCCTTAAGGGAGGGGAACTATGGCTACACCTTC
CDR3aa: CASSSLREGNYGYTF
len: 15
v_gene: TRBV6-5
abundance: -
j_gene: TRBJ1-2
d_gene: -

CDR3nt: TGTGCCAGTAGTATACCCCCAGGGTTCATAGCTACAGGGAGGACCGGGGAGCTGTTTTTT
CDR3aa: CASSIPPGFIATGRTGELFF
len: 20
v_gene: TRBV19
abundance: -
j_gene: TRBJ2-2
d_gene: -

CDR3nt: TGTGCCAGCACAGGGGATAGCAATCAGCCCCAGCATTTT
CDR3aa: CASTGDSNQPQHF
len: 13
v_gene: TRBV2
abundance: few
j_gene: TRBJ1-5
d_gene: -

CDR3nt: TGCAGCGTTGATCCGGGCTACACCTTC
CDR3aa: CSVDPGYTF
len: 9
v_gene: TRBV29-1
abundance: many
j_gene: TRBJ1-2
d_gene: -

CDR3nt: TGTGCCAGCAGCCCTTTAGGCACCTCTGGGGCCAACGTCCTGACTTTC
CDR3aa: CASSPLGTSGANVLTF
len: 16
v_gene: TRBV6-1
abundance: -
j_gene: TRBJ2-6
d_gene: -

CDR3nt: TGTGCCAGCAGTTTATCTACGAGGACAGGGGTAGGCACTGAAGCTTTCTTT
CDR3aa: CASSLSTRTGVGTEAFF
len: 17
v_gene: TRBV27
abundance: few
j_gene: TRBJ1-1
d_gene: TRBD1

CDR3nt: TGTGCCAGCAGTTACGGAAGAGTCATGAACACTGAAGCTTTCTTT
CDR3aa: CASSYGRVMNTEAFF
len: 15
v_gene: TRBV6-2/TRBV6-3
abundance: few
j_gene: TRBJ1-1
d_gene: -

CDR3nt: TGTGCCAGCAGTTTCGGGTCGAGCTCCTACGAGCAGTACTTC
CDR3aa: CASSFGSSSYEQYF
len: 14
v_gene: TRBV12-3/TRBV12-4
abundance: many
j_gene: TRBJ2-7
d_gene: -

CDR3nt: TGTGCCAGCAGTTCGGCCCCTTTGGGGTCCTATAATTCACCCCTCCACTTT
CDR3aa: CASSSAPLGSYNSPLHF
len: 17
v_gene: TRBV6-9
abundance: -
j_gene: TRBJ1-6
d_gene: -

CDR3nt: TGTGCCACCAGCAGCTATTCATTGAACACTGAAGCTTTCTTT
CDR3aa: CATSSYSLNTEAFF
len: 14
v_gene: TRBV15
abundance: -
j_gene: TRBJ1-1
d_gene: -

CDR3nt: TGTGCCAGCAGCCCCTCCCGACAGGGGATGAACACTGAAGCTTTCTTT
CDR3aa: CASSPSRQGMNTEAFF
len: 16
v_gene: TRBV3-1
abundance: -
j_gene: TRBJ1-1
d_gene: TRBD1

CDR3nt: TGTGCCAGCAGTGAGGACAGGTTCAACAATCAGCCCCAGCATTTT
CDR3aa: CASSEDRFNNQPQHF
len: 15
v_gene: TRBV2
abundance: few
j_gene: TRBJ1-5
d_gene: TRBD1